The next 2 T cell receptor beta chains were all read from a single sample in a study of shared T cell receptors in the human thymus. Repertoires were generated with immunoSEQ multiplex PCR, while TCRdb's copy carries only in-frame clones and drops some. The table has under 850,000 clones, approximately 87% seen once; the top ten hold about 0.01%. These data are also associated with another study on human thymus T cells.

Source material: thymocytes. The source of these receptors is a boy under two years old with a congenital heart defect.

The rearrangement joins TRBV4-3 to TRBJ2-1, with TRBD2 matching 11 bases. The V segment lost 6 bases and the J segment 4 bases; nucleotides outside the gene matches: 11. The CDR3 runs to 17 residues. Germline values: CDR1 LGHNA, CDR2 YSLEER. CDR3 sequence: CASSAYSGRVPYNEQFF. CDR3 bases: TGCGCCAGCAGTGCCTATAGCGGGAGGGTTCCATACAATGAGCAGTTCTTC.

This clone has more than one count but fewer than ten. V gene TRBV6-6 combines with J gene TRBJ2-1, with no clear D. This CDR3 spans 11 amino acids. V shed 5 bases and J shed 8 bases, with 7 bases lying between them. The germline V gene has CDR1 MNHNY and CDR2 SVGAGI (reference sequence). CDR3: CASSQRYEQFF. In nucleotides, the CDR3 is TGTGCCAGCAGTCAGAGGTATGAGCAGTTCTTC.